Reported below is one T cell receptor (beta chain). The V end lost 5 bases, the J end lost 0 bases, and 12 bases lay between the germline ends. Per the germline V gene, CDR1 is MGHRA and CDR2 is YSYEKL. The CDR3 runs 15 residues. The PCR made use of 60 Vbeta and 13 Jbeta primers. Only in-frame clones appear in the TCRdb table, and some are missing; sequencing was by immunoSEQ multiplex PCR. The sample consists of some 100,000 clones, roughly 74% of them appearing once. This sample stems from a study of cytomegalovirus exposure and HLA in healthy donors. For the study at large: About 180 million T cells yielded 90 million to 130 million unique TCR beta sequences in earlier analysis.

This chain uses TRBV4-1 with TRBJ2-3, with a tentative D call TRBD1 (6 bases). Sample: PBMCs. The clonotype originates from a middle-aged woman in good health and CMV-seronegative. The CDR3 coding sequence is TGCGCCAGCAGCTGGGGGCCCTCGAGCACAGATACGCAGTATTTT. Its protein is CASSWGPSSTDTQYF.